This T cell receptor (beta chain) was captured by sequencing in a study of control samples from healthy donors and cancer patients. Profiled with immunoSEQ multiplex PCR; TCRdb holds only in-frame clones, not every one. The data hold some 64,000 clones, with 90% observed a single time. This TCR came from a woman aged 50 to 60 with colorectal cancer. Sequenced material: PBMCs.

CDR3 region: CASSLGLAGPQYNEQFF. The CDR3 nucleotides are TGCGCCAGCAGCTTGGGCCTAGCGGGACCGCAGTACAATGAGCAGTTCTTC. The chain has TRBV5-1 and TRBJ2-1, with 9 positions matching TRBD2. CDR3 size: 17 residues. The trim removed 0 bases at V and 4 bases at J, leaving 8 bases unmatched. Germline CDR1 is SGHRS and CDR2 is YFSETQ.